Detailed here is one T cell receptor beta chain. Its cognate antigen is unknown. These data come from a study of cytomegalovirus exposure and HLA in healthy donors. In the study overall: Early release data held 80 million to 100 million unique TCRs from HLA-typed donors. Study-wide results and limits: Sequencing depth roughly uniform across donors was assumed in presence/absence analyses.

The PCR made use of 60 Vbeta and 13 Jbeta primers. TCRdb's copy holds only in-frame clones and misses some; the assay was immunoSEQ multiplex PCR. The sample has under 200,000 clones, over 75% seen once. Donors consisted of healthy bone marrow donors. These donors counted as nominally healthy when sampled, but unrecorded immune exposures were likely. CDR1 and CDR2 from the germline V gene are MNHEY and SVGAGI. The CDR3 extends over 14 amino acids. The V segment lost 2 bases and the J segment 9 bases; nucleotides outside the gene matches: 5. Material: PBMCs. The chain employs TRBV6-5 and TRBJ2-3, with 10 bases aligning to TRBD2. This TCR derives from a man aged 60-69 years in good health and CMV-seronegative. The CDR3 protein is CASSYRAGGLTQYF. CDR3 nucleotide sequence: TGTGCCAGCAGTTACCGAGCGGGAGGGCTAACGCAGTATTTT.